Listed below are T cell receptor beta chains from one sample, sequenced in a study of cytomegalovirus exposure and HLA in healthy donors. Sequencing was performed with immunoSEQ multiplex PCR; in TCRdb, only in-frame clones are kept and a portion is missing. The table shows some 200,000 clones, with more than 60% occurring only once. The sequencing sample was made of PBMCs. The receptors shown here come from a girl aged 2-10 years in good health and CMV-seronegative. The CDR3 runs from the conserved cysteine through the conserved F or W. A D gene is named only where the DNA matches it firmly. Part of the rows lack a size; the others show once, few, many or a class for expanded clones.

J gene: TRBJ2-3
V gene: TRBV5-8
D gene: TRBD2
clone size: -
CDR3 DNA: TGTGCCAGCAGCTCCCAAGCGGGAGCGTTGGGTACGCAGTATTTT
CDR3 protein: CASSSQAGALGTQYF

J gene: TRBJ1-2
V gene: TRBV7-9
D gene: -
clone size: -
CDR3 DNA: TGTGCCAGCAGAGAAGTGGGACATGCGGTTAATGGCTACACCTTC
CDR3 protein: CASREVGHAVNGYTF

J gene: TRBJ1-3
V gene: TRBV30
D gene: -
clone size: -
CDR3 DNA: TGTGCCTGGAGTGTGATTCGGACAGCTGCTGGTGGAAACACCATATATTTT
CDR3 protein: CAWSVIRTAAGGNTIYF

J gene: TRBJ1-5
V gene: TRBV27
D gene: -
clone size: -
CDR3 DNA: TGTGCCAGCAGTTCACCGCCCGAGGGACAGCCCCAGCATTTT
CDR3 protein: CASSSPPEGQPQHF

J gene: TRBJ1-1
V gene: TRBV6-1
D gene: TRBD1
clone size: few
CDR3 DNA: TGTGCCAGCGGACAACAGGGGCACGAAGCTTTCTTT
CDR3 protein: CASGQQGHEAFF

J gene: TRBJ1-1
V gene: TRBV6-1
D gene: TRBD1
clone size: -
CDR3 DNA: TGTGCCAGCAGTGAATCCGGACAGGTCGCTGAAGCTTTCTTT
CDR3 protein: CASSESGQVAEAFF

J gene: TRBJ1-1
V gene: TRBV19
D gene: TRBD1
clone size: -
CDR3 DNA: TGTGCCAGTAGTAGGGACAGGGGGGTCACTGAAGCTTTCTTT
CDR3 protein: CASSRDRGVTEAFF

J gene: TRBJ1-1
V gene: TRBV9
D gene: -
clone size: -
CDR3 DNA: TGTGCCAGCAGCGGACACAGGGACACTGAAGCTTTCTTT
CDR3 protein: CASSGHRDTEAFF

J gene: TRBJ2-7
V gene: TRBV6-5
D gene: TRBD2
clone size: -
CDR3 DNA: TGTGCCAGCAGTTACGGGGCGGGAGGAACCTACGAGCAGTACTTC
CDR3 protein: CASSYGAGGTYEQYF

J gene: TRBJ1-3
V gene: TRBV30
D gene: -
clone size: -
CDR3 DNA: TGTGCAGGAGGGAACTCTGGAAACACCATATATTTT
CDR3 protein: CAGGNSGNTIYF

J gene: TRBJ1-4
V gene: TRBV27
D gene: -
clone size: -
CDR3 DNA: TGTGCCAGCAGTTTATTTTCAGGGTTGAGCGAAAAACTGTTTTTT
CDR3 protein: CASSLFSGLSEKLFF

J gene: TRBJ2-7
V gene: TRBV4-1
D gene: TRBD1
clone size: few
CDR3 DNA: TGCGCCAGCAGCCAAAGCCCGGGACAGGCCTACGAGCAGTACTTC
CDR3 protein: CASSQSPGQAYEQYF

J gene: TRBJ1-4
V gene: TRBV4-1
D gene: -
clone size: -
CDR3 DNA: TGCGCCAGCAGCCAACAGGGTGCAACTAATGAAAAACTGTTTTTT
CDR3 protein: CASSQQGATNEKLFF

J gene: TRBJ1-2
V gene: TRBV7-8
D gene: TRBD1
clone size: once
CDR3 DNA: TGTGCCAGCAGCCCGACCGGGACAGGAAACTATGGCTACACCTTC
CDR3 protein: CASSPTGTGNYGYTF

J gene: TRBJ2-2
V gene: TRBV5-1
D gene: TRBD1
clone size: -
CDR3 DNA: TGCGCCAGCAGCTCAAGACAGGGCACCGGGGAGCTGTTTTTT
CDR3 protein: CASSSRQGTGELFF

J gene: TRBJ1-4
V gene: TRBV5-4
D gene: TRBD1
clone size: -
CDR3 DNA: TGTGCCAGCAGCTTGGACAGGGGTAATGAAAAACTGTTTTTT
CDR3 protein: CASSLDRGNEKLFF

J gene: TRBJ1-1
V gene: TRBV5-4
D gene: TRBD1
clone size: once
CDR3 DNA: TGTGCCAGCAGCGTCGAGGGGGCGAACACTGAAGCTTTCTTT
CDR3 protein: CASSVEGANTEAFF

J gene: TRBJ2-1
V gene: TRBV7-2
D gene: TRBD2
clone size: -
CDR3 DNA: TGTGCCAGCAGCTTAAGTTCTTTAACGGGGGGGAATGAGCAGTTCTTC
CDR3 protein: CASSLSSLTGGNEQFF

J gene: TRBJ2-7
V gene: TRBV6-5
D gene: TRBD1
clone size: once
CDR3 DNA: TGTGCCAGCAGTTACGTAACAGGGGGAGCCTACGAGCAGTACTTC
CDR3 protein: CASSYVTGGAYEQYF

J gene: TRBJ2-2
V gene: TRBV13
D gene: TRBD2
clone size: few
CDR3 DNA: TGTGCCAGCAGCTTGACGGGACTAGCGGGAGCGCCCGGGGAGCTGTTTTTT
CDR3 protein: CASSLTGLAGAPGELFF

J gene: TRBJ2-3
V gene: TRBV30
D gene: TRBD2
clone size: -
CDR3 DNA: TGTGCCTGGAGTGTAAGCGGGAGTTCGGATACGCAGTATTTT
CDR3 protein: CAWSVSGSSDTQYF

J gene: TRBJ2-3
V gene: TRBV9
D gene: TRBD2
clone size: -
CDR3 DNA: TGTGCCAGCAGCGCCTCCTTGACGGGACTATCCACAGATACGCAGTATTTT
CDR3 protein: CASSASLTGLSTDTQYF

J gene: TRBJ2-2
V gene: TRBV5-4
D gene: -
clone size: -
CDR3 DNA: TGTGCCAGCAGCTTCATAGGGGAGGCCGGGGAGCTGTTTTTT
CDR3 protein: CASSFIGEAGELFF

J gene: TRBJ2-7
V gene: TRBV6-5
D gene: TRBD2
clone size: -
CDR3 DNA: TGTGCCAGCAGTTACGGTCTAGCGGGACCTTCCTACGAGCAGTACTTC
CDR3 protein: CASSYGLAGPSYEQYF

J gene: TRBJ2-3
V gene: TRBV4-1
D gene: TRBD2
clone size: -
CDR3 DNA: TGCGCCAGCAGCGTATCGGGACTAGCGGGAACCTTGGAAGTAGATACGCAGTATTTT
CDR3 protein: CASSVSGLAGTLEVDTQYF

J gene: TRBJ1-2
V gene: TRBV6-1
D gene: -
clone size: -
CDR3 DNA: TGTGCCAGCAGAACGGACATTCCTCCCCGTGGCTACACCTTC
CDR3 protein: CASRTDIPPRGYTF

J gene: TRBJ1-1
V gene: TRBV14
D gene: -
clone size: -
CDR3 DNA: TGTGCCAGCAGCCGAAATTACCCCAGGGACACTGAAGCTTTCTTT
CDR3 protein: CASSRNYPRDTEAFF

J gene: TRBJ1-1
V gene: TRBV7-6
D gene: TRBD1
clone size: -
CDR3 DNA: TGTGCCAGCAGCCCCGCCCCAGAGGGGGCCGTATCATCCGAAGCTTTCTTT
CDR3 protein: CASSPAPEGAVSSEAFF

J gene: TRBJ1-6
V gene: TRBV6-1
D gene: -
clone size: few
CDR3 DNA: TGTGCCAGCAGATCAGGTTTGGGTCCCCTCCACTTT
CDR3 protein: CASRSGLGPLHF

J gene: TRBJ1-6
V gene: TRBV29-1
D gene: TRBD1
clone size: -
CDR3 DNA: TGCAGCGTGAGGGGGACAGGGGCACATTCACCCCTCCACTTT
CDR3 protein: CSVRGTGAHSPLHF

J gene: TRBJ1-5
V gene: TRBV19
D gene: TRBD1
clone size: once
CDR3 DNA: TGTGCCAGCGCAGGGGGCCTGAATCAGCCCCAGCATTTT
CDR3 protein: CASAGGLNQPQHF

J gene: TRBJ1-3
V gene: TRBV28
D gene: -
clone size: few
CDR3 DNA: TGTGCCAGCAGGGGGACTTCCAGCTCTGGAAACACCATATATTTT
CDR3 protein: CASRGTSSSGNTIYF

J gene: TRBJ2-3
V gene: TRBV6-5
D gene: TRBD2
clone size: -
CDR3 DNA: TGTGCCAGCAGTTCCGAAAAGACTAGCGGGACGCAGTATTTT
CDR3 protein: CASSSEKTSGTQYF

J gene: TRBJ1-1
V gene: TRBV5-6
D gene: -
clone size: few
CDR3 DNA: TGTGCCAGCAGCTGGGGCTGGGTGGGGGCCAAGGGGAACACTGAAGCTTTCTTT
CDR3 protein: CASSWGWVGAKGNTEAFF

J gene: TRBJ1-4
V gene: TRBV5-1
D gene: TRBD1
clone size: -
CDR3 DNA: TGCGCCAGCAGCTTGGGGGACAGCCCTAATGAAAAACTGTTTTTT
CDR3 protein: CASSLGDSPNEKLFF

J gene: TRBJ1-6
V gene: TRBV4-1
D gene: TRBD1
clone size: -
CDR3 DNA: TGCGCCAGCAGCCAAGACGGGACAGGGGGATCACCCCTCCACTTT
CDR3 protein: CASSQDGTGGSPLHF

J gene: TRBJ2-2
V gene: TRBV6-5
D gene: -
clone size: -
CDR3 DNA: TGTGCCAGCAGTCCGGGACTGGGTCGGGCCGGGGAGCTGTTTTTT
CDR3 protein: CASSPGLGRAGELFF

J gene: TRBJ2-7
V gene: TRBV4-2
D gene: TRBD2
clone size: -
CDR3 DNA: TGTGCCAGCAGAGGCCCTGGGGGGGGCGAGCAGTACTTC
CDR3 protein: CASRGPGGGEQYF

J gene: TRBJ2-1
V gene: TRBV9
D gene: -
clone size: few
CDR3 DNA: TGTGCCAGCAGCGTAGATCCAGGTTACAATGAGCAGTTCTTC
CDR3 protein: CASSVDPGYNEQFF

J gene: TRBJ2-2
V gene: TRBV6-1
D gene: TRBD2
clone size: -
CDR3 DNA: TGTGCCAGCAGTGAACCCACTAGCGGGAGGACCGGGGAGCTGTTTTTT
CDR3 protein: CASSEPTSGRTGELFF

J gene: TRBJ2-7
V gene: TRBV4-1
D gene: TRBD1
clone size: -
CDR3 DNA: TGCGCCACCACCGCGGGACAGGGGTTAGGCGAGCAGTACTTC
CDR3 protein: CATTAGQGLGEQYF

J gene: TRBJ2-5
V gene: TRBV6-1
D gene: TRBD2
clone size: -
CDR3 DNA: TGTGCCAGCAGCGACCCTCTAGCGGCCCAAGAGACCCAGTACTTC
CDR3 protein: CASSDPLAAQETQYF

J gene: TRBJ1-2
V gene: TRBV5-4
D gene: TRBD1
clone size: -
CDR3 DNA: TGTGCCAGCAGGCCCGACGGACAGGGGGCTGGCTACACCTTC
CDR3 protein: CASRPDGQGAGYTF

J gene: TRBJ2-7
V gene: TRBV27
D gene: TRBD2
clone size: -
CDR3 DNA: TGTGCCAGCAGTGGGGGGGACGGACTAGAGTACGGGCAGTACTTC
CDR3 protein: CASSGGDGLEYGQYF

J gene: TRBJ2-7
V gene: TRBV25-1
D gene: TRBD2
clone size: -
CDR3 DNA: TGTGCCAGCAGTGAGGGAGCGGGAGGATACTCCTACGAGCAGTACTTC
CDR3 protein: CASSEGAGGYSYEQYF

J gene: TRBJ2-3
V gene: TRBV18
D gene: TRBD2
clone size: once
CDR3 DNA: TGTGCCAGCTCACCACCGGGAGCGGGGACTAGCACAGATACGCAGTATTTT
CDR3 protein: CASSPPGAGTSTDTQYF

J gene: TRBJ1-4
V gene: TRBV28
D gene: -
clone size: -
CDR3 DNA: TGTGCCACCAGTGCCCTCTCTGGTATGAGTGAAAAACTGTTTTTT
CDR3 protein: CATSALSGMSEKLFF

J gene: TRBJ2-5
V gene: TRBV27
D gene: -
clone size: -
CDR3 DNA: TGTGCCAGCGGTAACGGGGATGGGACCCAGTACTTC
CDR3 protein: CASGNGDGTQYF

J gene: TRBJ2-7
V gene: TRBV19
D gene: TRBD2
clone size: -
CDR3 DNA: TGTGCCAGTACCCCGGGTCGGGGGGCCTACGAGCAGTACTTC
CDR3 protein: CASTPGRGAYEQYF

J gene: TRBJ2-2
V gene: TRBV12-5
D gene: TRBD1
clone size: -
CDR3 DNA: TGTGCTAGTGGTCCAAGGACAGGCACCGGGGAGCTGTTTTTT
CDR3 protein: CASGPRTGTGELFF